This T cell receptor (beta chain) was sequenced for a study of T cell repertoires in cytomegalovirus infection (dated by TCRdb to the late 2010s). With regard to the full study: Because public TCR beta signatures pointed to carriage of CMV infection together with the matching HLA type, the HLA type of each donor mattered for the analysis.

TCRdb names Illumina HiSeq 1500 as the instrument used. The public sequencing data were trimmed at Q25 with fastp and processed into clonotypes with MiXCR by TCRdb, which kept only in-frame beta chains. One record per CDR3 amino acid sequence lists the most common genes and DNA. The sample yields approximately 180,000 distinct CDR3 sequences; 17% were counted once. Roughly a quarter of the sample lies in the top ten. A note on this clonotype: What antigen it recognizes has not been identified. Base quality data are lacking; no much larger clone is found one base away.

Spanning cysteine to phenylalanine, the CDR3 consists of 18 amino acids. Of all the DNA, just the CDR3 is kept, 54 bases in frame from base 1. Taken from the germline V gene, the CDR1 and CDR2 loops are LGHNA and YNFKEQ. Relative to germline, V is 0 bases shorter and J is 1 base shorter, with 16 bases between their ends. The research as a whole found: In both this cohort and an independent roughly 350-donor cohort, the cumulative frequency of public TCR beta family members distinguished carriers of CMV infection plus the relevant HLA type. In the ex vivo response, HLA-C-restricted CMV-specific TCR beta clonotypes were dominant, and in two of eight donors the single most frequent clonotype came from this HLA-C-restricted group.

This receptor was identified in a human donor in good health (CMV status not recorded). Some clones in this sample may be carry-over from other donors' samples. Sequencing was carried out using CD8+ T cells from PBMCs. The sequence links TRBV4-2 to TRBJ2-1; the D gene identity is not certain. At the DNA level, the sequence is TGTGCCAGCAGCCAAGATTTAAGGCAGGAAAGTTCCTACAATGAGCAGTTCTTC. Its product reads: CASSQDLRQESSYNEQFF.